This TCR beta chain was profiled in a study of T-cell reconstitution after alpha-beta-depleted transplantation in children. Study-level results: A year post-transplant, T-cell counts and diversity derived mostly from newly produced T cells. Alpha-beta T cells present about two months after transplant were reported to originate from several hundred expanded graft clones.

J gave up 0 bases and V 3 bases, and 7 bases lay outside the gene matches. CDR1 and CDR2 (germline): SGHRS, YFSETQ. CDR3 size: 16 residues. Turning to this clonotype: Its antigen is unknown.

Researchers prepared the TCRbeta library using unique molecular identifiers, the study reports. TCRdb ran MiXCR on the PCR reads and lists one entry per CDR3 protein. The sample has about 900,000 distinct CDR3 sequences, about 26% seen once. The TCR comes from a boy under two years old who had a stem cell transplant for SCID, so the T cells may come from the graft donor. This rearrangement joins TRBV5-1 to TRBJ2-5, with 8 bases fitting TRBD2. This specimen was PBMCs, mostly from graft donor cells, taken 360 days after TCRalphabeta/CD19-depleted stem cell transplant. CDR3 sequence: CASSSQAGAYQETQYF. CDR3 coding DNA: TGCGCCAGCAGCTCCCAAGCGGGGGCGTACCAAGAGACCCAGTACTTC.